A selection of T cell receptor beta chains follows, all from one sample in a study of cytomegalovirus exposure and HLA in healthy donors. Generated by immunoSEQ multiplex PCR, the TCRdb table keeps only in-frame clones and is missing some. The sample shows under 200,000 clones, 86% of them seen only once. The sample comprised PBMCs. These receptors were obtained from a woman aged 25 to 39 in good health and CMV-seronegative. Each CDR3 is given with its conserved first and last residue. D genes are given only for firm matches. Clone size is stated in some rows and not others, as once, few, many or a class when expanded.

V	J	size	D	CDR3	DNA
TRBV4-3	TRBJ2-2	NA	NA	CASSQDAFQNTGELFF	TGCGCCAGCAGCCAAGACGCGTTCCAGAACACCGGGGAGCTGTTTTTT
TRBV29-1	TRBJ2-7	NA	NA	CSVEEGGEQYF	TGCAGCGTTGAAGAAGGGGGCGAGCAGTACTTC
TRBV6-1	TRBJ1-5	NA	TRBD1	CASSWLTGGMQPQHF	TGTGCCAGCAGTTGGTTGACAGGGGGCATGCAGCCCCAGCATTTT
TRBV7-8	TRBJ2-1	NA	TRBD2	CASSRARTRRVNEQFF	TGTGCCAGCAGCCGCGCCAGGACTAGGCGGGTCAATGAGCAGTTCTTC
TRBV6-1	TRBJ1-2	NA	NA	CASSGLRNGYTF	TGTGCCAGCAGTGGGTTGAGAAATGGCTACACCTTC
TRBV9	TRBJ2-1	NA	NA	CASSVGVGTNEQFF	TGTGCCAGCAGCGTAGGAGTGGGGACAAATGAGCAGTTCTTC
TRBV4-2	TRBJ2-7	once	NA	CASSPQPQIPPLESYEQYF	TGTGCCAGCAGCCCTCAACCACAGATCCCACCCTTAGAGAGCTACGAGCAGTACTTC
TRBV6-1	TRBJ2-7	NA	NA	CASSGDGPYEQYF	TGTGCCAGCAGTGGGGACGGCCCATACGAGCAGTACTTC
TRBV27	TRBJ1-5	NA	NA	CASSPGQNNQPQHF	TGTGCCAGCAGCCCAGGACAGAACAATCAGCCCCAGCATTTT
TRBV7-9	TRBJ1-3	NA	NA	CASSLMGNTIYF	TGTGCCAGCAGCTTAATGGGAAACACCATATATTTT
TRBV27	TRBJ1-2	few	TRBD1	CASSPLTADRSYTF	TGTGCCAGCAGCCCCCTTACCGCGGACAGGTCCTACACCTTC
TRBV28	TRBJ1-2	NA	TRBD1	CASSPEGTGDGYTF	TGTGCCAGCAGTCCTGAGGGGACAGGGGACGGCTACACCTTC
TRBV27	TRBJ1-1	NA	NA	CAIPGGGSETEAFF	TGTGCCATCCCCGGGGGGGGATCCGAAACTGAAGCTTTCTTT
TRBV5-1	TRBJ2-7	many	NA	CASSPTPSSGYEQYF	TGCGCCAGCAGCCCAACCCCTAGTAGTGGCTACGAGCAGTACTTC
TRBV6-8	TRBJ1-5	once	NA	CASPGSNQPQHF	TGTGCCAGCCCGGGAAGCAATCAGCCCCAGCATTTT
TRBV2	TRBJ1-6	NA	NA	CASSDWARGNSPLHF	TGTGCCAGCAGTGACTGGGCCAGGGGTAATTCACCCCTCCACTTT
TRBV5-1	TRBJ2-1	NA	TRBD2	CASSLGTSGYEQFF	TGCGCCAGCAGCTTGGGTACTAGCGGGTATGAGCAGTTCTTC
TRBV7-9	TRBJ1-2	NA	NA	CASSLGPGQFWGYTF	TGTGCCAGCAGCTTAGGTCCGGGACAATTCTGGGGCTACACCTTC
TRBV11-2	TRBJ1-3	NA	NA	CASSLDRDTIYF	TGTGCCAGCAGCTTAGATCGCGACACCATATATTTT
TRBV4-2	TRBJ2-6	NA	NA	CASSQDSASGANVLTF	TGTGCCAGCAGCCAAGACAGTGCCTCTGGGGCCAACGTCCTGACTTTC